The 27 T cell receptor beta chains below come from one sample, sequenced in a study of identical twins. Each CDR3 protein is one row after TCRdb ran MiXCR on the 5' RACE reads. This table has 150,000 or so distinct CDR3 sequences, roughly 3.5% appearing once. Sequencing input: memory T cells sorted from blood. The receptors were gathered from a man younger than 30 in good health.

J is TRBJ2-1 and V is TRBV7-6, with D tentatively TRBD2 (5 bases). This CDR3 is built from 14 residues. CDR1 SGHVS and CDR2 FNYEAQ come from the germline V gene. Trimming removed 1 base at V and 8 bases at J, with 12 bases between. CDR3 in DNA: TGTGCCAGCAGCTTAGGACTGCTAGCCTATGAGCAGTTCTTC. This gives the protein CASSLGLLAYEQFF.

The table lists this clonotype with many counts. The V call is TRBV24-1, the J call TRBJ2-3; 12 bases line up with TRBD1. This CDR3 is built from 16 residues. V was clipped by 3 bases and J by 6 bases; unmatched bases: 6. The germline V gene has CDR1 KGHDR and CDR2 SFDVKD. CDR3 amino acids: CATSDPRDRGLDTQYF. The CDR3 region has the DNA TGTGCCACCAGTGATCCGCGGGACAGGGGGCTCGATACGCAGTATTTT.

This clonotype was seen a handful of times. The V gene is TRBV13, the J gene TRBJ2-3, with TRBD2 matching 7 bases. CDR1 is PRHDT and CDR2 is FYEKMQ in the germline V gene (reference sequence). The CDR3 is 14 amino acids. J gave up 4 bases and V 6 bases, and 7 bases lay outside the gene matches. The CDR3 coding sequence is TGTGCCAGCAGTCGCGGGAGTATGCCAGATACGCAGTATTTT. Protein sequence: CASSRGSMPDTQYF.

This clonotype was observed many times. The chain has TRBV7-9 and TRBJ2-7, with D unresolved. Germline V lookup: CDR1 SEHNR, CDR2 FQNEAQ (reference sequence). The length of the CDR3 is 15 residues. V lost 5 bases to trimming and J lost 3 bases, with 17 bases between them. Here the CDR3 reads CASSPGQLYFYEQYF. CDR3 bases: TGTGCCAGCAGCCCCGGTCAGCTTTACTTCTACGAGCAGTACTTC.

This clonotype was picked up many times. The chain is built from TRBV20-1 and TRBJ1-1, with D perhaps TRBD1 (5 bases). The CDR3 has 14 amino acids. V dropped 2 bases and J dropped 4 bases, with 14 bases sitting between them. Germline CDR1 reads DFQATT; CDR2 reads SNEGSKA (reference sequence). The CDR3 sequence is CSARSGRGVTEAFF. CDR3 nucleotide sequence: TGCAGTGCTAGATCGGGGAGGGGAGTCACTGAAGCTTTCTTT.

This clonotype was observed many times. The V call is TRBV6-2 or TRBV6-3, the J call TRBJ2-3; the D gene is possibly TRBD2 (5 bases). V lost 2 bases and J 2 bases, leaving 11 bases between the germline ends. Germline V gene lookup returns CDR1 MNHEY and CDR2 SVGEGT. CDR3 length: 15 amino acids. In DNA form, the CDR3 reads TGTGCCAGCAGTTACGGGAGCGGTTCCACAGATACGCAGTATTTT. This codes for CASSYGSGSTDTQYF.

The sample holds many counts of this clonotype. The rearrangement uses TRBV7-2 and TRBJ2-3; 7 nucleotides agree with TRBD2. Germline CDR1 is SGHTA and CDR2 is FQGNSA. V shed 5 bases and J 5 bases; nucleotides not matched to a gene: 13. This CDR3 contains 16 residues. CDR3 in DNA: TGTGCCAGCAGCCCGGCGGCTAGCGGCGGCCGAGATACGCAGTATTTT. Translating it yields CASSPAASGGRDTQYF.

This clonotype has a count of ten or more. This rearrangement joins TRBV12-3 or TRBV12-4 to TRBJ2-3; 9 bases are a match to TRBD2. The CDR3 runs to 13 residues. V lost 6 bases to trimming and J lost 4 bases; unmatched junction nucleotides: 2. For the CDR3, the DNA is TGTGCCAGCAGACTAGCGGGTCCAGATACGCAGTATTTT. The encoded protein is CASRLAGPDTQYF.

This clonotype was seen at least ten times. CDR3: CASSPPVRAGTDTQYF. For the CDR3, the DNA is TGTGCCAGCAGCCCACCGGTGAGAGCGGGCACAGATACGCAGTATTTT. The chain is built from TRBV9 and TRBJ2-3; a weak D match, TRBD2 (5 bases). Germline V gene lookup returns CDR1 SGDLS and CDR2 YYNGEE. The CDR3 spans 16 residues. The ends were cut back, 4 bases at V and 1 base at J, with 16 bases in the middle.

The CDR3 protein is CASNFPGVGETQYF. CDR3 DNA sequence: TGTGCCAGTAACTTCCCAGGGGTTGGGGAGACCCAGTACTTC. V and J are TRBV28 and TRBJ2-5; D possibly corresponds to TRBD1 (6 bases). Trimming stripped 9 bases from V and 5 bases from J, with 19 bases between. There are 14 residues in the CDR3. Per the germline V gene, CDR1 is MDHEN and CDR2 is SYDVKM.

In this sample, this clonotype turned up many times. This chain joins TRBV20-1 and TRBJ1-2, with TRBD1 matching 12 bases. The ends lost 6 bases at V and 8 bases at J; junction bases unmatched: 10. CDR1 is DFQATT and CDR2 is SNEGSKA in the germline V gene (reference sequence). The CDR3 contains 14 residues. The CDR3 DNA reads as TGCAGTGCACGGGACAGGGGGCCCTCTGAGGGCTACACCTTC. Encoded protein: CSARDRGPSEGYTF.

This clonotype was counted only a few times. The chain recombines TRBV24-1 with TRBJ1-5; D gene unclear. Trimming stripped 4 bases from V and 3 bases from J, with 6 bases between. The CDR3 consists of 13 residues. CDR1 KGHDR and CDR2 SFDVKD come from the germline V gene. In DNA form, the CDR3 reads TGTGCCACCAGTGAGCAGGACAATCAGCCCCAGCATTTT. Translated: CATSEQDNQPQHF.

The J gene is TRBJ1-5, the V gene TRBV5-5; D remains ambiguous. The CDR3 is made up of 15 amino acids. Germline loops: CDR1 SGHKS, CDR2 YYEKEE (reference sequence). Deletions cut 0 bases from V and 0 bases from J, with 7 bases between. CDR3 nucleotide sequence: TGTGCCAGCAGCTTGGAGGCCTATAGCAATCAGCCCCAGCATTTT. Its protein is CASSLEAYSNQPQHF.

This clonotype has a count of ten or more. J is TRBJ2-1 and V is TRBV15; possible D gene TRBD2, 5 bases. The CDR3 extends over 14 amino acids. The ends were cut back, 1 base at V and 3 bases at J, with 7 bases in the middle. The germline V gene has CDR1 LNHNV and CDR2 YYDKDF (reference sequence). This CDR3 is CATSRVGDYNEQFF. In DNA, the CDR3 is TGTGCCACCAGCAGAGTCGGGGACTACAATGAGCAGTTCTTC.

This clonotype was recorded many times. The chain combines TRBV7-2 with TRBJ2-7; unclear D gene. The V gene's germline CDR1 is SGHTA and CDR2 FQGNSA. This CDR3 region has 13 residues. V was pared by 0 bases and J by 5 bases, with 8 bases between. The chain's CDR3 is CASSLAGFHEQYF. CDR3 sequence (DNA): TGTGCCAGCAGCTTAGCGGGGTTTCACGAGCAGTACTTC.

This clonotype has a count of ten or more. The V gene is TRBV27, the J gene TRBJ2-7; TRBD2 matches 7 bases. The CDR3 runs to 15 residues. Germline V gene sequence: CDR1 MNHEY, CDR2 SMNVEV (reference sequence). V gave up 2 bases and J gave up 5 bases; unmatched junction bases: 9. The CDR3 loop reads CASSLIAGVGHEQYF. The CDR3 DNA sequence: TGTGCCAGCAGTTTAATTGCGGGAGTCGGCCACGAGCAGTACTTC.

At least ten counts were recorded for this clonotype. The chain joins TRBV5-6 to TRBJ2-5; D possibly corresponds to TRBD1 (6 bases). V was shortened by 4 bases and J by 3 bases, with 10 bases between the two germline ends. The CDR3 spans 13 residues. Germline lookup yields CDR1 SGHDT and CDR2 YYEEEE. This chain's CDR3 is CASSGRTEETQYF. The CDR3 DNA reads as TGTGCCAGCAGCGGACGGACAGAAGAGACCCAGTACTTC.

This clonotype showed up many times. V usage is TRBV5-5 and J usage is TRBJ2-2, with D unclear. V lost 0 bases and J lost 6, with 12 bases in between. Germline assignment: CDR1 SGHKS and CDR2 YYEKEE (reference sequence). This CDR3 has 15 residues. As DNA, the CDR3 is TGTGCCAGCAGCTTGGGAGATTGGGGTGCCGGGGAGCTGTTTTTT. Its translation: CASSLGDWGAGELFF.

This clonotype was seen many times. This chain joins TRBV6-2 or TRBV6-3 and TRBJ1-5, with 8 bases aligning to TRBD1. J was trimmed by 0 bases and V by 4 bases; bases with no gene match: 11. Germline-derived CDR1 and CDR2 are MNHEY and SVGEGT. There are 18 residues in the CDR3. This chain's CDR3 is CASSSRTGNLGSNQPQHF. The CDR3 DNA reads as TGTGCCAGCAGTTCGAGGACAGGGAACCTAGGTAGCAATCAGCCCCAGCATTTT.

There are many counts of this clonotype. J is TRBJ2-7 and V is TRBV7-9, with 7 bases fitting TRBD2. V shed 9 bases and J 2 bases; nucleotides not matched to a gene: 10. Per germline, CDR1 SEHNR and CDR2 FQNEAQ (reference sequence). This CDR3 contains 14 residues. In DNA, the CDR3 is TGTGCCAGTAGGTTAGCGGGTGGACCCTACGAGCAGTACTTC. It is translated as CASRLAGGPYEQYF. The full variable domain, in which reference TRBV7-9 and TRBJ2-7 provide the parts outside the CDR3, is DTGVSQNPRHKITKRGQNVTFRCDPISEHNRLYWYRQTLGQGPEFLTYFQNEAQLEKSRLLSDRFSAERPKGSFSTLEIQRTEQGDSAMYLCASRLAGGPYEQYFGPGTRLTVT.

This clonotype was detected many times. The chain couples TRBV5-5 to TRBJ1-1, with unresolved D. Between the trimmed V and J ends, which lost 7 bases and 3 bases, there was a span of 16 bases. Germline V gives CDR1 SGHKS, CDR2 YYEKEE (reference sequence). The CDR3 extends over 14 amino acids. CDR3 nucleotide sequence: TGTGCCAGCGTGGGAGGCGGGCGCGACACTGAAGCTTTCTTT. Translating gives CASVGGGRDTEAFF.

This clonotype was counted at least ten times. This chain links TRBV5-1 with TRBJ2-7; D may correspond to TRBD1 or TRBD2 (6 bases each). The germline V gene has CDR1 SGHRS and CDR2 YFSETQ. The CDR3 is 12 amino acids. Trimming took 4 bases from V and 6 from J, leaving 11 bases between them. CDR3 amino acids: CASSTGAGEQYV. As DNA, the CDR3 is TGCGCCAGCAGCACGGGGGCCGGCGAGCAGTACGTC.

There are many counts of this clonotype. The rearrangement joins TRBV3-1 to TRBJ1-1; D gene ambiguous. The germline V gene has CDR1 LGHDT and CDR2 YNNKEL (reference sequence). V was pared by 6 bases and J by 2 bases, with 16 bases between. The CDR3 totals 15 residues. The CDR3 loop reads CASRPNGIFNTEAFF. The CDR3 DNA sequence: TGTGCCAGCAGGCCCAACGGGATTTTCAACACTGAAGCTTTCTTT.

Turning to this clonotype: The conserved final phenylalanine or tryptophan is absent from the CDR3, which likely points to a read error. The V gene is TRBV20-1, the J gene TRBJ2-5; D uncertain. V lost 3 bases to trimming and J lost 1 base, with 6 bases between them. CDR1 DFQATT and CDR2 SNEGSKA come from the germline V gene (reference sequence). The CDR3 is made up of 12 amino acids. The DNA of the CDR3 is TGCAGTGCTAGTCAGAGCCAAGAGACCCAGTACCTC. Protein sequence: CSASQSQETQYL.

In this sample, this clonotype turned up once. The chain carries TRBV20-1 and TRBJ2-1; 10 bases line up with TRBD2. The CDR3 extends over 14 amino acids. CDR1 is DFQATT and CDR2 is SNEGSKA in the germline V gene (reference sequence). Trimming cost V 3 bases and J 7 bases; bases outside gene matches: 6. In nucleotides, the CDR3 is TGCAGTGCTAGTTCTAGCGGGAGTATTAATGAGCAGTTCTTC. It encodes CSASSSGSINEQFF.

V and J are TRBV6-4 and TRBJ2-3; 8 positions match TRBD2. Germline V gene data show CDR1 as MRHNA and CDR2 as SNTAGT. The CDR3 length is 15 residues. V was clipped by 3 bases and J by 0 bases; unmatched bases: 2. The CDR3 is CASSDVAGSTDTQYF. In nucleotides, the CDR3 is TGTGCCAGCAGTGATGTAGCGGGGAGCACAGATACGCAGTATTTT.

This clonotype was seen at least ten times. This chain uses TRBV12-3 or TRBV12-4 with TRBJ2-1; D gene ambiguous. V shed 1 base and J shed 6 bases, with 7 bases lying between them. The CDR3 has 13 amino acids. CDR3 in DNA: TGTGCCAGCAGTTTAGGCCTTATCAATGAGCAGTTCTTC. Its protein is CASSLGLINEQFF.